This section outlines one TCR beta chain sequence together with its context. An amount of RNA that ranged from roughly 0.5 to 1 ug was reverse transcribed with random hexamers. TCRdb ran MiXCR on the immunoSEQ multiplex PCR reads and lists one entry per CDR3 protein. The sample includes about 130,000 distinct CDR3 sequences, around 90% of them seen just once. The sample is drawn from a study of CD8 T cells in Susac syndrome. The CDR3 has 15 residues. Per germline, CDR1 MNHEY and CDR2 SVGEGT. The V end lost 2 bases, the J end lost 5 bases, and 15 bases lay between the germline ends. The sequenced target, TCR beta, came from blood CD8+ and CD4+ T cells. TEMRA cells were FACS-enriched, and CD8+ and CD4+ T cells were isolated negatively.

This clonotype was sampled from a human donor with multiple sclerosis. Sequenced input: CD8+ T cells from PBMCs. The chain has TRBV6-2 or TRBV6-3 and TRBJ1-1, with TRBD1 as a possible D gene (6 bases). The CDR3 nucleotides read TGTGCCAGCAGTTACCCCCAAAGCAGGGGAACTGAAGCTTTCTTT. Its protein is CASSYPQSRGTEAFF.